The source of this TCR beta chain is a study of T cell clonality in common variable immunodeficiency. General study points: In common variable immunodeficiency, TCR beta chains reportedly carried fewer deletions and N-nucleotide insertions.

Only in-frame clones appear in the TCRdb table, and some are missing; sequencing was by immunoSEQ multiplex PCR. The table lists 9,500 to 15,000 clones, with no singletons. This clone was counted between two and nine times. The antigen remains unidentified. The DNA ends 3 residues before the CDR3 does, and the rest of the CDR3 is filled in from the germline J gene. The length of the CDR3 is 13 residues. V lost 11 bases to trimming and J lost 9 bases; unmatched junction nucleotides: 8. Germline assignment: CDR1 SNHLY and CDR2 FYNNEI. The chain couples TRBV2 to TRBJ1-6; 9 bases are a match to TRBD1. Source material: peripheral blood mononuclear cells. This TCR was recovered from a human donor with common variable immunodeficiency. The CDR3 here is CASQGAVGSPLHF. Partial CDR3 DNA: TGTGCCTCACAGGGGGCAGTTGGTTCACCC.